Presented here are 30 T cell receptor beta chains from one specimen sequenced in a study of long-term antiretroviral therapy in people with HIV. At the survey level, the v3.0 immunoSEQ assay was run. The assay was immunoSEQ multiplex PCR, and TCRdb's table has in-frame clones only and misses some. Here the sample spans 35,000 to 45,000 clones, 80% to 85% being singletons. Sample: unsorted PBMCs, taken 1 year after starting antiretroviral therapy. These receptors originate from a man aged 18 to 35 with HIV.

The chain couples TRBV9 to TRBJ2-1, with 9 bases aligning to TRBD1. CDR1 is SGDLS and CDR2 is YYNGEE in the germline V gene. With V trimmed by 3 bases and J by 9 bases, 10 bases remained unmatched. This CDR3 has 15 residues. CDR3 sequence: CASSAAGTGNSEQFF. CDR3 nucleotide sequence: TGTGCCAGCAGCGCCGCCGGGACAGGGAACAGTGAGCAGTTCTTC.

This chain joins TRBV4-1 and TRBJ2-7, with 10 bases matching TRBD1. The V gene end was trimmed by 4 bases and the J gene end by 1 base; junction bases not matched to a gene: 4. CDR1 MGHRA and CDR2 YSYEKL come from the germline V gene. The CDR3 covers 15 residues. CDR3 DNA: TGCGCCAGCAGCCCAAGGGGACAGGGGTCCTACGAGCAGTACTTC. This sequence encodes CASSPRGQGSYEQYF.

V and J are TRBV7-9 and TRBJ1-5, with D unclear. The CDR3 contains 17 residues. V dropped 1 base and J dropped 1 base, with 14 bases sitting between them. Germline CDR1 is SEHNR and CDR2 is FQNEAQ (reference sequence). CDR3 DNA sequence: TGTGCCAGCAGCTTAGGTGGATTGGTAGGGAGCAATCAGCCCCAGCATTTT. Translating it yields CASSLGGLVGSNQPQHF.

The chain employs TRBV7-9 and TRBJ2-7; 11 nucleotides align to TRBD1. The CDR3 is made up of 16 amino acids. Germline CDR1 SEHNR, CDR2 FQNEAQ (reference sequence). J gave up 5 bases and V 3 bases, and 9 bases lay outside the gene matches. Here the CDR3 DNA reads TGTGCCAGCAGCTTTCTGGACAGGGGGCGCACCGACGAGCAGTACTTC. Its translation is CASSFLDRGRTDEQYF.

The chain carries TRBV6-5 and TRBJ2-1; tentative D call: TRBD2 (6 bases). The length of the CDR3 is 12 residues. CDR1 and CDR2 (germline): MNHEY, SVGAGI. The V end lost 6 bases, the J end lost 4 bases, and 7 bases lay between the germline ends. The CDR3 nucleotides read TGTGCCAGCAGGGAGGGGTACAATGAGCAGTTCTTC. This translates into CASREGYNEQFF.

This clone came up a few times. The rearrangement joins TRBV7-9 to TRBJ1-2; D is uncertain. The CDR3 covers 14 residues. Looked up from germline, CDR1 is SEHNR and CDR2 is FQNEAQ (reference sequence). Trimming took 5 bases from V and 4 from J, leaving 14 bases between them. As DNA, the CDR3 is TGTGCCAGCAGCCCAGAGGAGGGAATCTATGGCTACACCTTC. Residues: CASSPEEGIYGYTF. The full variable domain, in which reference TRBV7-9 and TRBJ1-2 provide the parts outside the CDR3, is DTGVSQNPRHKITKRGQNVTFRCDPISEHNRLYWYRQTLGQGPEFLTYFQNEAQLEKSRLLSDRFSAERPKGSFSTLEIQRTEQGDSAMYLCASSPEEGIYGYTFGSGTRLTVV.

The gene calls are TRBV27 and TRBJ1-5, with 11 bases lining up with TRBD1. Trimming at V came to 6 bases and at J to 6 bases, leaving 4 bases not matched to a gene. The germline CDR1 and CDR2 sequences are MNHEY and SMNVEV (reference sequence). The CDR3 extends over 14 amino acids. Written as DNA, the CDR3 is TGTGCCAGCAGACCCGGGACAGGGGGTCAGCCCCAGCATTTT. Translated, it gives CASRPGTGGQPQHF.

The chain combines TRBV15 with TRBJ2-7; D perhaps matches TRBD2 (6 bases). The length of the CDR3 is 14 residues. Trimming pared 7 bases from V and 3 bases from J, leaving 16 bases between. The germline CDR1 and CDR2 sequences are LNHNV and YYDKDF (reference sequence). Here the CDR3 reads CATKADAGYYEQYF. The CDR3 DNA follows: TGTGCCACCAAGGCGGACGCGGGGTACTACGAGCAGTACTTC.

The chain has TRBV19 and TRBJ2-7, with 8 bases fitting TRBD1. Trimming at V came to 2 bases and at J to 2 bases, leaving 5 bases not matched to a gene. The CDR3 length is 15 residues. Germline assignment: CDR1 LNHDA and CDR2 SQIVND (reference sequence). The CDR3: CASSISAGGPYEQYF. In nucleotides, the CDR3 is TGTGCCAGTAGTATATCGGCAGGGGGCCCCTACGAGCAGTACTTC.

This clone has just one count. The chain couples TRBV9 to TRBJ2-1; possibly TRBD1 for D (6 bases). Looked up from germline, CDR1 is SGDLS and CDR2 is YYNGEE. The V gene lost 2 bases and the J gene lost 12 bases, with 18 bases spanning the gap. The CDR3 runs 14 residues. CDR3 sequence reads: CASSVNRESGGQFF. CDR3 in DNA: TGTGCCAGCAGCGTGAACAGGGAAAGCGGAGGGCAGTTCTTC.

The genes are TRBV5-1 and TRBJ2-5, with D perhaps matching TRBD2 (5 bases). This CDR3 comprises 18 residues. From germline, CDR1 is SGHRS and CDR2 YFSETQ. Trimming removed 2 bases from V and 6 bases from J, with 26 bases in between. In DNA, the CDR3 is TGCGCCAGCAGCTTCTCCCTTGAGGCGGAGGCAAAACCTCAGACCCAGTACTTC. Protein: CASSFSLEAEAKPQTQYF.

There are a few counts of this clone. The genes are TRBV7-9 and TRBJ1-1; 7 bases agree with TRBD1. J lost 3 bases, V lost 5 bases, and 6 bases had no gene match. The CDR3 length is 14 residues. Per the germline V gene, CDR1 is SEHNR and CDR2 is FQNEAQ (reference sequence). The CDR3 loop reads CASSIGQVDTEAFF. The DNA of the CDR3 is TGTGCCAGCAGCATAGGACAGGTGGACACTGAAGCTTTCTTT.

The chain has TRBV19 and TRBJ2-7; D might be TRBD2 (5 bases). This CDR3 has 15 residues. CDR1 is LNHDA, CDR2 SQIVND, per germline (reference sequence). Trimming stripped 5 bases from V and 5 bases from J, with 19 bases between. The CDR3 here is CASSPSGGGVNEQYF. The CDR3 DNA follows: TGTGCCAGTAGTCCATCTGGTGGAGGTGTGAACGAGCAGTACTTC. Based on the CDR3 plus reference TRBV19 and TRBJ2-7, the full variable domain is DGGITQSPKYLFRKEGQNVTLSCEQNLNHDAMYWYRQDPGQGLRLIYYSQIVNDFQKGDIAEGYSVSREKKESFPLTVTSAQKNPTAFYLCASSPSGGGVNEQYFGPGTRLTVT.

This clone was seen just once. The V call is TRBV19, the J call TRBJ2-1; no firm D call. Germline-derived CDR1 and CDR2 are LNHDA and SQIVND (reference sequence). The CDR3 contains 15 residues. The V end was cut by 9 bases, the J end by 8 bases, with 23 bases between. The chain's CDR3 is CASQDLRSANDEQFF. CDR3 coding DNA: TGTGCCAGCCAGGATCTCCGATCTGCGAACGATGAGCAGTTCTTC.

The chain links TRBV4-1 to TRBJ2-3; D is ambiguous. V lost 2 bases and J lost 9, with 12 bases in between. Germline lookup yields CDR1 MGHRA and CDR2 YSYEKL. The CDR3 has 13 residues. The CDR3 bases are TGCGCCAGCAGCCAACCACTACCTCCAACGCAGTATTTT. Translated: CASSQPLPPTQYF.

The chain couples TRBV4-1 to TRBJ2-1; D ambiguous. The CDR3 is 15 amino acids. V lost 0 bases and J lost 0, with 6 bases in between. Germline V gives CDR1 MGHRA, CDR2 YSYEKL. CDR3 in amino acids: CASSQELSSYNEQFF. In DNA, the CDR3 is TGCGCCAGCAGCCAAGAGCTTAGCTCCTACAATGAGCAGTTCTTC.

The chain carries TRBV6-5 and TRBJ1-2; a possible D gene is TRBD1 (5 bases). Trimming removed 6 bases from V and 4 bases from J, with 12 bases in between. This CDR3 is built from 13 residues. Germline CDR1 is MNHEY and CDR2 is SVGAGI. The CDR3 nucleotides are TGTGCCAGCAGCCCCTATGGGGGCTATGGCTACACCTTC. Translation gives CASSPYGGYGYTF.

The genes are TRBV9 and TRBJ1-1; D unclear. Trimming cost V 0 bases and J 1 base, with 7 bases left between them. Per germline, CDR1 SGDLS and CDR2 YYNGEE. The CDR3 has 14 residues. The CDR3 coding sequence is TGTGCCAGCAGCGTAGAGTGGGGGAACACTGAAGCTTTCTTT. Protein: CASSVEWGNTEAFF.

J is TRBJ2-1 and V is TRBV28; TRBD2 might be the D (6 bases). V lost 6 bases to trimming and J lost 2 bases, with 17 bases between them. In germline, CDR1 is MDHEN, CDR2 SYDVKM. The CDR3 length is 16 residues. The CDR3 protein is CASSLPGEVTYNEQFF. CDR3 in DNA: TGTGCCAGCAGCTTGCCGGGGGAGGTTACCTACAATGAGCAGTTCTTC.

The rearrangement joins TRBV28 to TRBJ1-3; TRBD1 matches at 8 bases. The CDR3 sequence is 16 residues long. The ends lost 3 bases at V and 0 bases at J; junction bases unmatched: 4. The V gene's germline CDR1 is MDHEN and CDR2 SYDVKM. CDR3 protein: CASSFQGAISGNTIYF. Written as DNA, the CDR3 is TGTGCCAGCAGTTTTCAGGGGGCTATCTCTGGAAACACCATATATTTT.

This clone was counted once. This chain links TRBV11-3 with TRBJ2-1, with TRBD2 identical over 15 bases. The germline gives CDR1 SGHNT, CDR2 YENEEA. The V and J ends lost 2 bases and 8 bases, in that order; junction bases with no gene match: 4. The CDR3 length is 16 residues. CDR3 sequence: CASSLRGLAGGDEQFF. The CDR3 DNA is TGTGCCAGCAGCTTACGGGGACTAGCGGGAGGTGATGAGCAGTTCTTC. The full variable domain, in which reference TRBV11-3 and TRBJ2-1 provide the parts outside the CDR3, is EAGVVQSPRYKIIEKKQPVAFWCNPISGHNTLYWYLQNLGQGPELLIRYENEEAVDDSQLPKDRFSAERLKGVDSTLKIQPAELGDSAVYLCASSLRGLAGGDEQFFGPGTRLTVL.

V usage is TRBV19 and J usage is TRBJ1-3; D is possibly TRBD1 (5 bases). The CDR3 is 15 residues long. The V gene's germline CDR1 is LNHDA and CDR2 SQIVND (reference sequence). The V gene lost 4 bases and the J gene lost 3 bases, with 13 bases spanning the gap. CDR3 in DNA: TGTGCCAGTAGTAATCGGGGGGTGCTTGGAAACACCATATATTTT. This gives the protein CASSNRGVLGNTIYF.

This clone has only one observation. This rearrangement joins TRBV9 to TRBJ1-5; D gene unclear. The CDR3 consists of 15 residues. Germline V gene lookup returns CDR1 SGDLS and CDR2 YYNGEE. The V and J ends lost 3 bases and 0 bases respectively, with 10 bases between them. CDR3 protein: CASSEGGNSNQPQHF. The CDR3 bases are TGTGCCAGCAGCGAGGGAGGGAATAGCAATCAGCCCCAGCATTTT. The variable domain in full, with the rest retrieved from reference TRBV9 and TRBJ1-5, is DSGVTQTPKHLITATGQRVTLRCSPRSGDLSVYWYQQSLDQGLQFLIQYYNGEERAKGNILERFSAQQFPDLHSELNLSSLELGDSALYFCASSEGGNSNQPQHFGDGTRLSIL.

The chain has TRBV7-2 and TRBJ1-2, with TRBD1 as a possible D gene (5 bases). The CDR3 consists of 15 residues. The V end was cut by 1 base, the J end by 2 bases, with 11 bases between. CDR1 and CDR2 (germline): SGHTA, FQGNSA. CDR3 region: CASSLGPAGNYGYTF. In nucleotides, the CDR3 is TGTGCCAGCAGCTTAGGGCCGGCAGGGAACTATGGCTACACCTTC.

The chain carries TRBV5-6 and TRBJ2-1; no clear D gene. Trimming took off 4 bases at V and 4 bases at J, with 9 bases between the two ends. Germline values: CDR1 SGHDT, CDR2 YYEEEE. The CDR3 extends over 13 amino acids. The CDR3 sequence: CASSHLGYNEQFF. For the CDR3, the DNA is TGTGCCAGCAGCCACCTCGGATACAATGAGCAGTTCTTC.

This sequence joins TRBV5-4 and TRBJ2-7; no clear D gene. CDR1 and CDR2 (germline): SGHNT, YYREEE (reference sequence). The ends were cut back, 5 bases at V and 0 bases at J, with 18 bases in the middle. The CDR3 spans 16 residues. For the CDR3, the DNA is TGTGCCAGCAGATCGTTAGGACGCCCGAGCTCCTACGAGCAGTACTTC. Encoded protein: CASRSLGRPSSYEQYF.

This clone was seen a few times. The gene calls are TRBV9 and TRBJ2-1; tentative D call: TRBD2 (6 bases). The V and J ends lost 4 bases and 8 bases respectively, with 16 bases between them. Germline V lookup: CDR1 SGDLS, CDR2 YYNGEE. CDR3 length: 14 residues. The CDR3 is CASSQGGAWHEQFF. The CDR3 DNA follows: TGTGCCAGCAGCCAAGGAGGGGCTTGGCATGAGCAGTTCTTC.

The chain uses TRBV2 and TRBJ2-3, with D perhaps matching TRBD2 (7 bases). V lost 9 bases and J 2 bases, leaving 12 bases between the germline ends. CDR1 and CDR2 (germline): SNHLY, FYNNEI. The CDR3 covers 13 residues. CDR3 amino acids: CASTGGPTDTQYF. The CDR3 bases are TGTGCCAGTACGGGGGGCCCCACAGATACGCAGTATTTT.

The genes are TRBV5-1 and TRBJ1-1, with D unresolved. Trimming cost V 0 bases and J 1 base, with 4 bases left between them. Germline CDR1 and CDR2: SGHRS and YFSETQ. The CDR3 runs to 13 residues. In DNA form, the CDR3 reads TGCGCCAGCAGCTTGGGGACGAACACTGAAGCTTTCTTT. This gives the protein CASSLGTNTEAFF.

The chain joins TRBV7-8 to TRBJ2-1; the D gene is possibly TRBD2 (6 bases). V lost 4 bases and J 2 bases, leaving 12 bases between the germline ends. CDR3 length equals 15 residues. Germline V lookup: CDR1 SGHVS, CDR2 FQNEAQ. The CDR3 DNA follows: TGTGCCAGCAGCTATCGACTAGTAACCTACAATGAGCAGTTCTTC. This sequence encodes CASSYRLVTYNEQFF.